This TCR beta chain was sequenced in a study of cytomegalovirus exposure and HLA in healthy donors. PCR involved 60 Vbeta and 13 Jbeta primers. Libraries were prepared by immunoSEQ multiplex PCR; TCRdb keeps only in-frame clonotypes and omits some of them. The sample has about 140,000 clones; 60% to 80% are singletons. V lost 11 bases and J lost 3; bases outside the gene matches: 8. The CDR3 runs to 13 residues. CDR1 is ENHRY, CDR2 SYGVKD, per germline. In nominal health when sampled, donors likely had unrecorded immune exposures nonetheless. The rearrangement joins TRBV10-3 to TRBJ2-5, with 8 nucleotides matching TRBD2. The sequence was collected from a woman aged 40 to 50 in good health and CMV-seronegative. The sample comprised PBMCs. The CDR3 region is CASGHGGEETQYF. CDR3 nucleotide sequence: TGTGCCTCCGGGCACGGGGGGGAAGAGACCCAGTACTTC.